This T cell receptor beta chain was recovered during a study of response to subunit inactivated influenza vaccine. The length of the CDR3 is 14 residues. With V trimmed by 6 bases and J by 6 bases, 7 bases remained unmatched. Germline assignment: CDR1 MNHEY and CDR2 SMNVEV (reference sequence). One entry per CDR3 protein, called by TCRdb with MiXCR from the RT-PCR reads. Among hundreds of thousands of distinct CDR3 sequences listed, 9% to 15% were seen once. Study observations and caveats: With each seasonal influenza vaccination, the authors suggested, few new T cells are recruited.

Concerning this clonotype itself: Its antigen is undetermined.

The sequence was obtained from a man aged 45-65 years who received an inactivated influenza vaccine. Specimen: non-naive T cells sorted from PBMCs, collected around 15 days before vaccination. The J gene is TRBJ2-2, the V gene TRBV27; TRBD1 agrees at 7 bases. The CDR3 loop is CASRQGTGAGELFF. CDR3 nucleotides: TGTGCCAGCAGACAGGGGACCGGCGCCGGGGAGCTGTTTTTT.